Below are 27 T cell receptor beta chains sequenced from a single sample in a study of shared clonotypes between healthy human individuals. Assay used: immunoSEQ multiplex PCR; TCRdb lists only in-frame clones, some missing. The table has just over 2,000,000 clones, 85% to 95% seen once. Source material: naive CD4+ T cells sorted from blood. Subset: CD45RA+ positively selected. The source of these receptors is a man younger than 35 in good health.

This clone was seen a single time. The chain joins TRBV30 to TRBJ2-3, with D unresolved. The CDR3 covers 14 residues. The germline V gene encodes CDR1 GTSNPN and CDR2 SVGIG (reference sequence). Between the trimmed V and J ends, which lost 0 bases and 5 bases, there was a span of 12 bases. This CDR3 reads CAWSVLLRGDTQYF. The CDR3 coding sequence is TGTGCCTGGAGTGTACTTTTAAGAGGAGATACGCAGTATTTT.

The chain is built from TRBV19 and TRBJ2-1, with TRBD1 matching 7 bases. Germline lookup yields CDR1 LNHDA and CDR2 SQIVND (reference sequence). Germline trimming cut 5 bases from V and 0 bases from J; bases unmatched to any gene: 4. The CDR3 totals 15 residues. This CDR3 reads CASSRTGSSYNEQFF. CDR3 sequence (DNA): TGTGCCAGTAGTCGGACAGGTAGCTCCTACAATGAGCAGTTCTTC.

V gene TRBV5-1 combines with J gene TRBJ2-7; the match to TRBD2 covers 11 bases. Germline lookup yields CDR1 SGHRS and CDR2 YFSETQ. J lost 6 bases, V lost 4 bases, and 6 bases had no gene match. The CDR3 contains 14 residues. In DNA form, the CDR3 reads TGCGCCAGCAGCCTTCTTGGGACTAGCGGCGAGCAGTACTTC. Protein: CASSLLGTSGEQYF.

This clone was detected only once. The chain joins TRBV19 to TRBJ2-4; weak D call: TRBD1 (5 bases). The germline V gene has CDR1 LNHDA and CDR2 SQIVND (reference sequence). This CDR3 has 16 amino acids. V lost 6 bases, J lost 0 bases, and 15 bases lay in between. CDR3 sequence reads: CASSDRQKLAKNIQYF. The DNA for the CDR3 is TGTGCCAGTAGCGATCGACAGAAACTAGCCAAAAACATTCAGTACTTC.

This rearrangement joins TRBV6-6 to TRBJ2-3, with a weak D call TRBD2 (6 bases). Germline V CDR1 and CDR2: MNHNY, SVGAGI (reference sequence). The CDR3 length is 16 residues. With 5 bases removed from V and 1 base from J, the gap between germline ends came to 16 bases. The CDR3 region has the DNA TGTGCCAGCAGTCTTAATGGGGGGTTAGGCACAGATACGCAGTATTTT. Translated: CASSLNGGLGTDTQYF.

The rearrangement uses TRBV7-4 and TRBJ1-2; D gene ambiguous. Trimming left V 3 bases short and J 0 bases short, with 8 bases between. Per the germline V gene, CDR1 is SGHVT and CDR2 is SQSDAQ. The CDR3 runs 14 residues. The chain's CDR3 is CASSFEYTNYGYTF. The CDR3 nucleotides are TGTGCCAGCAGCTTTGAGTACACTAACTATGGCTACACCTTC. The full variable domain, its missing parts supplied by reference TRBV7-4 and TRBJ1-2, is GAGVSQSPRYKVAKRGRDVALRCDSISGHVTLYWYRQTLGQGSEVLTYSQSDAQRDKSGRPSGRFSAERPERSVSTLKIQRTEQGDSAVYLCASSFEYTNYGYTFGSGTRLTVV.

The CDR3 reads CASSSRTGLNEKLFF. The CDR3 nucleotides are TGTGCCAGCAGCTCCCGGACAGGGCTGAATGAAAAACTGTTTTTT. The V and J genes are TRBV7-8 and TRBJ1-4, with 8 bases identical to TRBD1. Germline loops: CDR1 SGHVS, CDR2 FQNEAQ. The CDR3 is 15 amino acids. The J segment lost 5 bases and the V segment lost 4 bases, leaving 6 bases of the junction unmatched.

The chain is built from TRBV21-1 and TRBJ1-6. TRBV21-1 is listed as a pseudogene. The CDR3 loop spans 18 amino acids. The DNA of the CDR3 is TGTGCCAGCAGCAAAGAGGGGCCTAGCCTGACCTATAATTCACCCCTCCACTTT. Translated: CASSKEGPSLTYNSPLHF.

The chain joins TRBV6-5 to TRBJ1-6, with 9 bases lining up with TRBD1. Germline V gives CDR1 MNHEY, CDR2 SVGAGI. The CDR3 runs 14 residues. With 2 bases clipped from V and 9 bases from J, the junction kept 2 bases outside the gene matches. CDR3 coding DNA: TGTGCCAGCAGTTACGTACAGGGGGCTTCACCCCTCCACTTT. Amino acids: CASSYVQGASPLHF.

J is TRBJ1-4 and V is TRBV6-1, with 8 bases aligning to TRBD1. Germline loops: CDR1 MNHNS, CDR2 SASEGT. The trim removed 5 bases at V and 7 bases at J, leaving 9 bases unmatched. The CDR3 contains 15 residues. The CDR3 sequence is CASSSYQGAIEKLFF. The CDR3 DNA reads as TGTGCCAGCAGTAGCTATCAGGGGGCGATTGAAAAACTGTTTTTT.

Concerning this clone itself: Additional DNA sequences in this sample encode the identical CDR3. The genes are TRBV5-1 and TRBJ2-7; D is uncertain. The CDR3 totals 12 residues. Germline CDR1 and CDR2: SGHRS and YFSETQ. The V and J ends lost 4 bases and 4 bases respectively, with 9 bases between them. The CDR3 sequence: CASSLAPYEQYF. In DNA form, the CDR3 reads TGCGCCAGCAGCCTTGCTCCATACGAGCAGTACTTC.

A single count supports this clone. Other nucleotide sequences from this sample produce the same CDR3. This rearrangement joins TRBV6-5 to TRBJ2-1; 8 bases are shared with TRBD2. V shed 5 bases, J shed 1 base, and the junction held 4 bases outside the gene matches. CDR3 size: 15 residues. CDR1 and CDR2 from the germline V gene are MNHEY and SVGAGI. The CDR3 nucleotides are TGTGCCAGCAGTCCCAGCGGGAGTTCCTACAATGAGCAGTTCTTC. It encodes CASSPSGSSYNEQFF.

The chain recombines TRBV19 with TRBJ1-6; D is perhaps TRBD1 (5 bases). Trimming stripped 0 bases from V and 8 bases from J, with 17 bases between. The CDR3 length is 17 residues. Germline V gene sequence: CDR1 LNHDA, CDR2 SQIVND (reference sequence). The CDR3 DNA reads TGTGCCAGTAGTATAGATCAAGGGGCCGGGGCATATTCACCCCTCCACTTT. Amino acids: CASSIDQGAGAYSPLHF.

The chain employs TRBV2 and TRBJ2-7, with no clear D. V lost 3 bases to trimming and J lost 7 bases, with 13 bases between them. The CDR3 is 13 residues long. CDR1 SNHLY and CDR2 FYNNEI come from the germline V gene. The CDR3 nucleotides read TGTGCCAGCAGTGATTACGCGGCTGTTGAGCAGTACTTC. Encoded protein: CASSDYAAVEQYF.

The rearrangement joins TRBV5-1 to TRBJ1-2; 9 bases match TRBD1. The germline V gene encodes CDR1 SGHRS and CDR2 YFSETQ. This CDR3 is built from 14 residues. V was clipped by 4 bases and J by 7 bases; unmatched bases: 8. DNA for the CDR3: TGCGCCAGCAGCCTACGGGGACAGGGCGGTGGCTACACCTTC. Protein: CASSLRGQGGGYTF.

This sequence joins TRBV5-1 and TRBJ1-6; 9 nucleotides agree with TRBD1. CDR3 size: 15 residues. The V and J ends lost 2 bases and 9 bases, in that order; junction bases with no gene match: 6. The germline V gene has CDR1 SGHRS and CDR2 YFSETQ. CDR3 in amino acids: CASSLGGTGTSPLHF. In DNA form, the CDR3 reads TGCGCCAGCAGCTTAGGAGGGACAGGGACTTCACCCCTCCACTTT.

The chain recombines TRBV9 with TRBJ1-3, with 7 bases aligning to TRBD1. Unmatched junction bases numbered 7, after V lost 0 bases and J lost 1 base. The CDR3 runs to 17 residues. Germline CDR1 reads SGDLS; CDR2 reads YYNGEE. In nucleotides, the CDR3 is TGTGCCAGCAGCGTAGGCCAGGGGGTTAAGTCTGGAAACACCATATATTTT. This encodes CASSVGQGVKSGNTIYF.

This chain uses TRBV5-6 with TRBJ1-1; D may be TRBD1 (6 bases). V was pared by 4 bases and J by 11 bases, with 12 bases between. CDR1 is SGHDT, CDR2 YYEEEE, per germline. The CDR3 is 11 residues long. The DNA of the CDR3 is TGTGCCAGCAGCCACAGGGCGGGGGCTTTCTTT. Encoded protein: CASSHRAGAFF.

In this sample, this clone turned up once. This may be a read error, as it is one base from a much larger clone. This chain links TRBV5-6 with TRBJ2-6; D is unclear. The CDR3 covers 13 residues. V shed 5 bases and J shed 0 bases, with 3 bases lying between them. Germline V CDR1 and CDR2: SGHDT, YYEEEE. Here the CDR3 reads CASRISGANVLTF. The CDR3 nucleotides read TGTGCCAGCAGGATCTCTGGGGCCAACGTCCTGACTTTC.

The chain uses TRBV19 and TRBJ2-7; 13 positions agree with TRBD2. The trim removed 5 bases at V and 3 bases at J, leaving 7 bases unmatched. Germline V gene sequence: CDR1 LNHDA, CDR2 SQIVND (reference sequence). The CDR3 extends over 16 amino acids. The CDR3 spells CASSPGLAGVHYEQYF. The CDR3 region has the DNA TGTGCCAGTAGTCCCGGACTAGCGGGAGTCCACTACGAGCAGTACTTC.

The rearrangement uses TRBV7-9 and TRBJ1-2; no clear D. The CDR3 is 14 amino acids. The V gene's germline CDR1 is SEHNR and CDR2 FQNEAQ (reference sequence). Trimming took 2 bases from V and 5 from J, leaving 12 bases between them. CDR3 in amino acids: CASSLMEGAYGYTF. The CDR3 DNA is TGTGCCAGCAGCTTAATGGAGGGAGCATATGGCTACACCTTC.

V and J are TRBV2 and TRBJ2-2; TRBD2 matches 10 bases. J lost 7 bases, V lost 7 bases, and 6 bases had no gene match. From germline, CDR1 is SNHLY and CDR2 FYNNEI. The CDR3 consists of 14 residues. The CDR3 reads CASKREGRNGELFF. The CDR3 DNA is TGTGCCAGCAAGCGGGAGGGCCGAAACGGGGAGCTGTTTTTT.

V and J are TRBV2 and TRBJ2-7; no firm D call. The V end lost 4 bases, the J end lost 3 bases, and 13 bases lay between the germline ends. This CDR3 has 14 amino acids. CDR1 and CDR2 (germline): SNHLY, FYNNEI. CDR3 amino acids: CASSVETGFYEQYF. The CDR3 DNA sequence: TGTGCCAGCAGTGTTGAGACTGGTTTCTACGAGCAGTACTTC.

The chain is built from TRBV18 and TRBJ2-5; 7 bases match TRBD2. The ends lost 5 bases at V and 5 bases at J; junction bases unmatched: 5. This CDR3 is built from 13 residues. Germline V gene data show CDR1 as KGHSH and CDR2 as LQKENI. This CDR3 reads CASSVMRGETQYF. CDR3 coding DNA: TGTGCCAGCTCAGTAATGCGGGGGGAGACCCAGTACTTC.

The chain joins TRBV7-9 to TRBJ2-3; perhaps TRBD1 as D (6 bases). Per the germline V gene, CDR1 is SEHNR and CDR2 is FQNEAQ (reference sequence). The CDR3 consists of 15 residues. V was clipped by 5 bases and J by 2 bases, with 14 bases between them. Written as DNA, the CDR3 is TGTGCCAGCAGCCAACCACAGGGACCCACAGATACGCAGTATTTT. Its translation is CASSQPQGPTDTQYF.

This clone appeared a single time. The rearrangement links TRBV6-5 to TRBJ1-5, with D hard to call. Per germline, CDR1 MNHEY and CDR2 SVGAGI. This CDR3 contains 15 residues. V gave up 5 bases and J gave up 0 bases, with 11 bases separating them. CDR3 sequence reads: CASSAASGSNQPQHF. Written as DNA, the CDR3 is TGTGCCAGCAGTGCCGCCAGCGGTAGCAATCAGCCCCAGCATTTT.

The rearrangement links TRBV2 to TRBJ1-5; D unresolved. Trimming pared 6 bases from V and 7 bases from J, leaving 13 bases between. The germline V gene encodes CDR1 SNHLY and CDR2 FYNNEI. The CDR3 sequence is 13 residues long. This CDR3 reads CASRMEVEQPQHF. The CDR3, as DNA: TGTGCCAGCAGAATGGAGGTAGAGCAGCCCCAGCATTTT.